The source of this T cell receptor (beta chain) is a study of T-cell reconstitution after alpha-beta-depleted transplantation in children. Findings and caveats of the study: T-cell numbers and diversity, one year after transplant, stemmed largely from T cells that were newly produced. Two months or so post-transplant, alpha-beta T cells reportedly derived from several hundred expanded graft clones. TCRbeta diversity was high at day 60 in some patients (a result of surviving recipient T cells and thymic progenitors).

The CDR3 has 16 amino acids. V lost 6 bases and J lost 6; bases outside the gene matches: 11. The authors prepared the TCRbeta library with unique molecular identifiers. TCRdb itself ran the PCR reads through MiXCR, one entry per CDR3 protein. In the table there are 40,000 to 55,000 distinct CDR3 sequences, under 6.5% of which are singletons. This clonotype was observed many times. The antigen is unknown. This material consisted of PBMCs, mostly from graft donor cells, taken 60 days after TCRalphabeta/CD19-depleted stem cell transplant. This receptor was taken from a female patient between 2 and 15 years old who had a stem cell transplant for aplastic anemia, so the T cells may come from the graft donor. The chain carries TRBV12-3 or TRBV12-4 and TRBJ2-2; TRBD1 matches at 9 bases. The CDR3 DNA is TGTGCCAGCAGCGTGACGGTGCGACAGGGGGCCGGGGAGCTGTTTTTT. This translates into CASSVTVRQGAGELFF.